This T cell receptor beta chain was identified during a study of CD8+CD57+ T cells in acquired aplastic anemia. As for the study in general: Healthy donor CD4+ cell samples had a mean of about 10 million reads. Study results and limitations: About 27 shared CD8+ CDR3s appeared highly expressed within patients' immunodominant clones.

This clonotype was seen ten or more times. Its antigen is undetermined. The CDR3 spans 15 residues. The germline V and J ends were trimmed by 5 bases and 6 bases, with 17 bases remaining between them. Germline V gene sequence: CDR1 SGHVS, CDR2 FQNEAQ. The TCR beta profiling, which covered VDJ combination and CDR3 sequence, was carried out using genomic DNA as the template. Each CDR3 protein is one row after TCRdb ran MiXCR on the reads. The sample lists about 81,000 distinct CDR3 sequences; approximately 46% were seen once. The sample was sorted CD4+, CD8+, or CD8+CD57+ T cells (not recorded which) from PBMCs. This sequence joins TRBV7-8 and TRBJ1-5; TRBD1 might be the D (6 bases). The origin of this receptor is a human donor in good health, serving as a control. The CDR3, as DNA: TGTGCCAGCAGCCCTTTAGCAGGGGCGGGTCAGCCCCAGCATTTT. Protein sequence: CASSPLAGAGQPQHF.